The TCR beta chain under discussion was sequenced for a study of blood T cell repertoires in COVID-19. Study in general: Acute and convalescent COVID-19 samples came from the United States, Italy and Spain.

The protocol was immunoSEQ multiplex PCR, while the TCRdb copy is restricted to in-frame clones and leaves out a portion. Of a few hundred thousand clones listed, roughly 91% were seen once; the top ten hold about 1.1%. Participants were aged about 18 to 89 years from approximately 23 US areas. The J segment lost 8 bases and the V segment lost 3 bases, leaving 11 bases of the junction unmatched. The CDR3 totals 15 residues. The germline V gene encodes CDR1 DFQATT and CDR2 SNEGSKA (reference sequence). The chain couples TRBV20-1 to TRBJ2-1, with 9 nucleotides matching TRBD2. Sequencing used PBMCs or T cells enriched from blood (not recorded which). This clonotype was sampled from a woman under 30 who had recovered from COVID-19. CDR3 coding DNA: TGCAGTGCTAGTGGCGCGGCGGGGGGGCCCGATGAGCAGTTCTTC. Protein product: CSASGAAGGPDEQFF.